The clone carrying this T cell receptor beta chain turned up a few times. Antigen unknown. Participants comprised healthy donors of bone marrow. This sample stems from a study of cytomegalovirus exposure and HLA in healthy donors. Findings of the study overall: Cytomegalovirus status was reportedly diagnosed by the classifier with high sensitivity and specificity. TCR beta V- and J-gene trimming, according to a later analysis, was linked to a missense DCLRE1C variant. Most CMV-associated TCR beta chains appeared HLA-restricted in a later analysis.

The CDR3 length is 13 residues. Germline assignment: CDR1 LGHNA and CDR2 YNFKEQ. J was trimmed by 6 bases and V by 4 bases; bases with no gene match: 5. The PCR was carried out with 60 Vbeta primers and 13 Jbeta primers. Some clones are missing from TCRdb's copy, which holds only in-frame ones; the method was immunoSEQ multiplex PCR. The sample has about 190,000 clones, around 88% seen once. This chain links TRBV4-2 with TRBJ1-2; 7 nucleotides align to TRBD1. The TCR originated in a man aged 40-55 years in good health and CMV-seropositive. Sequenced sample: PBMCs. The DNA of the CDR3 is TGTGCCAGCAGCCGAGACAGGGAGGATGGCTACACCTTC. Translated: CASSRDREDGYTF.